This TCR beta chain was captured by sequencing in a study of T cell changes during pregnancy in multiple sclerosis. Some clones are missing from TCRdb's copy, which holds only in-frame ones; the method was immunoSEQ multiplex PCR. Of about 59,000 clones in the sample, over 90% were seen once. Germline values: CDR1 SGHTA, CDR2 FQGNSA. Deletions cut 6 bases from V and 5 bases from J, with 17 bases between. The CDR3 totals 15 residues. The sample was CD8+ T cells from peripheral blood mononuclear cells, taken in the third trimester of pregnancy. The receptor was derived from a female donor with multiple sclerosis, enrolled in a pregnancy study. The chain recombines TRBV7-2 with TRBJ2-1, with a possible D match to TRBD2 (5 bases). The CDR3 loop reads CASSKAEDWDNEQFF. Here the CDR3 DNA reads TGTGCCAGCAGTAAAGCGGAGGATTGGGACAATGAGCAGTTCTTC.